This entry features one T cell receptor beta chain sequence. The data were obtained in a study of T cells after somatic rescue of genetic block. V was clipped by 4 bases and J by 6 bases; unmatched bases: 6. This CDR3 region has 15 residues. Germline V CDR1 and CDR2: MGHRA, YSYEKL. Libraries were prepared by immunoSEQ multiplex PCR; TCRdb keeps only in-frame clonotypes and omits some of them. This table holds thousands of clones, over 70% found once. The J gene is TRBJ1-6, the V gene TRBV4-1; 7 bases are shared with TRBD1. The material sequenced was peripheral blood mononuclear cells (PBMCs). The sequence was obtained from a boy younger than 18. Here the CDR3 reads CASSRETGINSPLHF. The CDR3 nucleotides read TGCGCCAGCAGCCGGGAGACAGGGATTAATTCACCCCTCCACTTT.